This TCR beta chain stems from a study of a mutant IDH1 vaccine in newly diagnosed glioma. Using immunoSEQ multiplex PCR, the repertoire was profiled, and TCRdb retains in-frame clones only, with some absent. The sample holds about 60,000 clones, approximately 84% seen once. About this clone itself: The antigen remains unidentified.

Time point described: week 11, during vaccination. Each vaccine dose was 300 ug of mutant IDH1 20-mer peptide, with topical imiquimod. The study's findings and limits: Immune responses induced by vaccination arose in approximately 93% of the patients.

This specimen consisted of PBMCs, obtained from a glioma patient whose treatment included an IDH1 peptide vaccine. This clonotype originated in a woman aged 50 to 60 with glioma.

The CDR3 here is CASSPGGPYNEQFF. CDR3 nucleotide sequence: TGTGCCAGCAGCCCAGGGGGGCCCTACAATGAGCAGTTCTTC. The chain employs TRBV7-9 and TRBJ2-1, with TRBD1 as a possible D gene (7 bases). The V end lost 5 bases, the J end lost 2 bases, and 10 bases lay between the germline ends. CDR1 and CDR2 (germline): SEHNR, FQNEAQ (reference sequence). The CDR3 extends over 14 amino acids. Combining the CDR3 with reference TRBV7-9 and TRBJ2-1 gives the whole variable domain DTGVSQNPRHKITKRGQNVTFRCDPISEHNRLYWYRQTLGQGPEFLTYFQNEAQLEKSRLLSDRFSAERPKGSFSTLEIQRTEQGDSAMYLCASSPGGPYNEQFFGPGTRLTVL.